These 24 T cell receptor beta chains came from one sample sequenced in a study of shared clonotypes between healthy human individuals. Naive-designated CD8 cells lacked CD45RO, were positively enriched for CCR7, and omitted terminally differentiated effector memory CD45RA+ cells. Sequencing was performed with immunoSEQ multiplex PCR; in TCRdb, only in-frame clones are kept and a portion is missing. The sample carries roughly 2.1 million clones, more than 85% recorded once. The sequenced material came from naive CD8+ T cells from PBMCs. These receptors came from a man in his late teens or twenties in good health. Some clones in this sample may be carry-over from other donors' samples.

DNA of the CDR3: TGTGCCTGGAGTAGTGTTGGGGTAGAGTATGGCTACACCTTC. Translation: CAWSSVGVEYGYTF. The chain joins TRBV30 to TRBJ1-2; D unresolved. CDR1 and CDR2 (germline): GTSNPN, SVGIG (reference sequence). V was cut by 2 bases and J by 5 bases, with 15 bases left in between. CDR3 size: 14 residues.

The chain combines TRBV7-2 with TRBJ1-1; D gene ambiguous. CDR1 SGHTA and CDR2 FQGNSA come from the germline V gene. The CDR3 extends over 15 amino acids. The germline V and J ends were trimmed by 1 base and 0 bases, with 9 bases remaining between them. CDR3 in amino acids: CASSLGLTLNTEAFF. In DNA, the CDR3 is TGTGCCAGCAGCTTAGGGTTGACATTGAACACTGAAGCTTTCTTT.

The chain couples TRBV10-3 to TRBJ2-1, with D uncertain. This CDR3 region has 11 residues. Germline V CDR1 and CDR2: ENHRY, SYGVKD. V was clipped by 9 bases and J by 5 bases, with 8 bases between them. The CDR3 DNA reads TGTGCCATTCAAGGGAACAATGAGCAGTTCTTC. Protein product: CAIQGNNEQFF.

This chain links TRBV7-8 with TRBJ2-1, with D possibly called TRBD1 or TRBD2 (5 bases each). CDR1 SGHVS and CDR2 FQNEAQ come from the germline V gene. The CDR3 totals 16 residues. The V gene lost 5 bases and the J gene lost 0 bases, with 14 bases spanning the gap. DNA of the CDR3: TGTGCCAGCAGCCCATCCGGGACCTTCTCCTACAATGAGCAGTTCTTC. It yields the protein CASSPSGTFSYNEQFF. The variable domain in full, completed from reference TRBV7-8 and TRBJ2-1, reads GAGVSQSPRYKVAKRGQDVALRCDPISGHVSLFWYQQALGQGPEFLTYFQNEAQLDKSGLPSDRFFAERPEGSVSTLKIQRTQQEDSAVYLCASSPSGTFSYNEQFFGPGTRLTVL.

CDR3 in amino acids: CASSMDDGDEQYF. The CDR3 nucleotides read TGTGCCAGCAGCATGGACGATGGCGACGAGCAGTACTTC. The rearrangement uses TRBV11-2 and TRBJ2-7, with D hard to call. V was clipped by 5 bases and J by 5 bases, with 13 bases between them. The CDR3 contains 13 residues. Germline lookup yields CDR1 SGHAT and CDR2 FQNNGV.

V usage is TRBV27 and J usage is TRBJ2-2; 8 bases are a match to TRBD1. The CDR3 is 13 amino acids. V lost 5 bases and J lost 6; bases outside the gene matches: 2. Germline V gives CDR1 MNHEY, CDR2 SMNVEV (reference sequence). CDR3 sequence (DNA): TGTGCCAGCAGTGGACAGGGCCCCGGGGAGCTGTTTTTT. It is translated as CASSGQGPGELFF.

V and J are TRBV4-2 and TRBJ2-1; no clear D gene. The V and J ends lost 4 bases and 0 bases respectively, with 10 bases between them. Germline V gene sequence: CDR1 LGHNA, CDR2 YNFKEQ. The CDR3 extends over 15 amino acids. The CDR3 nucleotides read TGTGCCAGCAGCCCCCTTCCGGGCTCCTACAATGAGCAGTTCTTC. Residues: CASSPLPGSYNEQFF.

This rearrangement joins TRBV7-9 to TRBJ1-4, with D tentatively TRBD1 (6 bases). The CDR3 is made up of 15 amino acids. V was pared by 1 base and J by 4 bases, with 10 bases between. From germline, CDR1 is SEHNR and CDR2 FQNEAQ (reference sequence). CDR3 in amino acids: CASSLETGLNEKLFF. The CDR3 nucleotides read TGTGCCAGCAGCTTAGAGACAGGCCTTAATGAAAAACTGTTTTTT.

The chain carries TRBV29-1 and TRBJ1-2; no definite D call. Germline CDR1 reads SQVTM; CDR2 reads ANQGSEA. Trimming stripped 1 base from V and 4 bases from J, with 7 bases between. The CDR3 covers 12 residues. DNA of the CDR3: TGCAGCGTTGAAGGGACCTTCTATGGCTACACCTTC. This translates into CSVEGTFYGYTF.

The chain carries TRBV11-2 and TRBJ2-7; 9 nucleotides match TRBD2. Germline trimming cut 1 base from V and 4 bases from J; bases unmatched to any gene: 5. Germline loops: CDR1 SGHAT, CDR2 FQNNGV. The CDR3 runs to 15 residues. The CDR3 loop reads CASSLGATSGYEQYF. In DNA, the CDR3 is TGTGCCAGCAGCTTAGGTGCGACTAGCGGTTACGAGCAGTACTTC.

This clone was counted once. The chain links TRBV5-6 to TRBJ2-2; maybe TRBD2 (5 bases). Germline lookup yields CDR1 SGHDT and CDR2 YYEEEE. Trimming removed 4 bases at V and 3 bases at J, with 13 bases between. The CDR3 runs 15 residues. CDR3 sequence: CASSLVGAYTGELFF. In DNA form, the CDR3 reads TGTGCCAGCAGCCTTGTGGGAGCTTACACCGGGGAGCTGTTTTTT.

The CDR3, as DNA: TGTGCCAGCAGCCCTACCCTCCAAAGCGGCCTGGGGATAAACGAGCAGTACTTC. It yields the protein CASSPTLQSGLGINEQYF. The chain employs TRBV4-2 and TRBJ2-7; possible D gene TRBD2, 5 bases. This CDR3 is 18 amino acids long. Trimming removed 4 bases at V and 5 bases at J, with 27 bases between. From germline, CDR1 is LGHNA and CDR2 YNFKEQ.

In this sample, this clone turned up once. This rearrangement joins TRBV9 to TRBJ1-1; D possibly corresponds to TRBD1 (6 bases). Germline V gene data show CDR1 as SGDLS and CDR2 as YYNGEE. V was shortened by 3 bases and J by 1 base, with 10 bases between the two germline ends. The CDR3 is made up of 14 amino acids. CDR3 in DNA: TGTGCCAGCAGCGCAGAGGACAGGAACACTGAAGCTTTCTTT. Its protein is CASSAEDRNTEAFF.

J is TRBJ2-1 and V is TRBV27; 14 bases fit TRBD2. V shed 4 bases, J shed 7 bases, and the junction held 6 bases outside the gene matches. This CDR3 comprises 16 residues. Per the germline V gene, CDR1 is MNHEY and CDR2 is SMNVEV (reference sequence). The DNA of the CDR3 is TGTGCCAGCAGTTACCCGGGACTAGCGGGAGTTAATGAGCAGTTCTTC. As protein: CASSYPGLAGVNEQFF.

V usage is TRBV11-2 and J usage is TRBJ2-5, with D perhaps TRBD1 or TRBD2 (5 bases each). Trimming pared 1 base from V and 1 base from J, leaving 10 bases between. This CDR3 is built from 15 residues. CDR1 and CDR2 (germline): SGHAT, FQNNGV. CDR3 in DNA: TGTGCCAGCAGCTTAGGGGCTGGGGGCCAAGAGACCCAGTACTTC. Translating it yields CASSLGAGGQETQYF.

J is TRBJ1-5 and V is TRBV5-1; 9 nucleotides line up with TRBD1. Unmatched junction bases numbered 7, after V lost 4 bases and J lost 2 bases. The CDR3 contains 16 residues. CDR1 is SGHRS, CDR2 YFSETQ, per germline. As DNA, the CDR3 is TGCGCCAGCAGCCCCACAGGGGGCGACGGCAATCAGCCCCAGCATTTT. Protein: CASSPTGGDGNQPQHF.

The chain is built from TRBV27 and TRBJ2-1; 7 positions match TRBD2. V was pared by 0 bases and J by 8 bases, with 7 bases of the junction left unmatched. The CDR3 loop spans 15 amino acids. From germline, CDR1 is MNHEY and CDR2 SMNVEV (reference sequence). The CDR3, as DNA: TGTGCCAGCAGTTTATCCGCGGGAGTGAGCTATGAGCAGTTCTTC. Amino acids: CASSLSAGVSYEQFF.

The CDR3 region is CASSLPEHRLAGSLDTQYF. As DNA, the CDR3 is TGTGCCAGCAGTTTACCGGAACATAGGCTAGCGGGAAGTTTAGATACGCAGTATTTT. This chain connects TRBV28 to TRBJ2-3, with 9 bases identical to TRBD2. After removal of 2 bases from V and 5 bases from J, the junction contained 17 bases not matched to a gene. This CDR3 spans 19 amino acids. Germline CDR1 MDHEN, CDR2 SYDVKM. Drawing the rest from reference TRBV28 and TRBJ2-3, the complete variable domain is DVKVTQSSRYLVKRTGEKVFLECVQDMDHENMFWYRQDPGLGLRLIYFSYDVKMKEKGDIPEGYSVSREKKERFSLILESASTNQTSMYLCASSLPEHRLAGSLDTQYFGPGTRLTVL.

The rearrangement joins TRBV4-1 to TRBJ2-7; a weak D match, TRBD2 (6 bases). Trimming removed 4 bases at V and 0 bases at J, with 13 bases between. This CDR3 comprises 15 residues. Germline lookup yields CDR1 MGHRA and CDR2 YSYEKL. The CDR3 DNA reads TGCGCCAGCAGCCCAATAGCGGAGAGCTCCTACGAGCAGTACTTC. Its translation is CASSPIAESSYEQYF.

The rearrangement links TRBV6-5 to TRBJ1-1; TRBD1 might be the D (6 bases). V was clipped by 4 bases and J by 6 bases, with 12 bases between them. Germline V gene sequence: CDR1 MNHEY, CDR2 SVGAGI. The CDR3 consists of 13 residues. CDR3 amino acids: CASSSGGRAEAFF. CDR3 sequence (DNA): TGTGCCAGCAGTTCCGGGGGCAGGGCTGAAGCTTTCTTT.

The chain carries TRBV4-3 and TRBJ2-7; D perhaps matches TRBD1 (5 bases). The CDR3 is 15 amino acids. V lost 1 base and J 1 base, leaving 11 bases between the germline ends. CDR1 and CDR2 from the germline V gene are LGHNA and YSLEER. CDR3 sequence reads: CASSQGQQASYEQYF. The DNA of the CDR3 is TGCGCCAGCAGCCAAGGACAGCAGGCATCCTACGAGCAGTACTTC.

This rearrangement joins TRBV13 to TRBJ1-2; D not resolved. This CDR3 has 16 residues. Germline V lookup: CDR1 PRHDT, CDR2 FYEKMQ (reference sequence). V was clipped by 2 bases and J by 1 base, with 14 bases between them. The chain's CDR3 is CASSLQAATNNYGYTF. CDR3 nucleotides: TGTGCCAGCAGCTTACAGGCAGCGACGAATAACTATGGCTACACCTTC.

The chain has TRBV7-2 and TRBJ2-3, with D possibly called TRBD1 or TRBD2 (5 bases each). This CDR3 has 16 residues. In germline, CDR1 is SGHTA, CDR2 FQGNSA. Trimming took 6 bases from V and 0 from J, leaving 16 bases between them. CDR3 bases: TGTGCCAGCAGGCCAGCGAGAGGGGCGAGCACAGATACGCAGTATTTT. Translated: CASRPARGASTDTQYF.

This rearrangement joins TRBV13 to TRBJ2-2, with 11 bases lining up with TRBD1. The J segment lost 7 bases and the V segment lost 3 bases, leaving 10 bases of the junction unmatched. Germline assignment: CDR1 PRHDT and CDR2 FYEKMQ (reference sequence). This CDR3 is 17 amino acids long. CDR3 sequence reads: CASSFTGQGDMYGELFF. The DNA of the CDR3 is TGTGCCAGCAGCTTCACGGGACAGGGGGATATGTACGGGGAGCTGTTTTTT. The complete variable domain, with remaining parts taken from reference TRBV13 and TRBJ2-2, reads AAGVIQSPRHLIKEKRETATLKCYPIPRHDTVYWYQQGPGQDPQFLISFYEKMQSDKGSIPDRFSAQQFSDYHSELNMSSLELGDSALYFCASSFTGQGDMYGELFFGEGSRLTVL.